This T cell receptor (beta chain) appears in the sequencing data of a study of blood T cell repertoires in COVID-19. Study information: Samples taken during acute and convalescent COVID-19 were collected in the United States, Italy and Spain. Sources were T cells, B-cell-depleted T cells, or PBMCs; the material itself was cDNA or gDNA.

As originally analysed: Researchers report that nucleated cell counts were estimated from reference gene primer amplification. Repertoires were generated with immunoSEQ multiplex PCR, while TCRdb's copy carries only in-frame clones and drops some. D and trimming come from the DNA, and the V and J calls and clone size come from that table. The sample holds 45,000 to 60,000 clones, roughly nine tenths seen once. The CDR3 is 14 residues long. Germline CDR1 reads SGHTA; CDR2 reads FQGNSA. The J segment lost 4 bases and the V segment lost 7 bases, leaving 6 bases of the junction unmatched. This sequence was found in a man aged 60 to 69 with active or convalescent COVID-19. Sequenced material: peripheral blood. The chain links TRBV7-2 to TRBJ1-2; TRBD1 matches at 10 bases. CDR3 region: CASNRQGAVYGYTF. CDR3 in DNA: TGTGCCAGCAACCGACAGGGGGCGGTCTATGGCTACACCTTC.